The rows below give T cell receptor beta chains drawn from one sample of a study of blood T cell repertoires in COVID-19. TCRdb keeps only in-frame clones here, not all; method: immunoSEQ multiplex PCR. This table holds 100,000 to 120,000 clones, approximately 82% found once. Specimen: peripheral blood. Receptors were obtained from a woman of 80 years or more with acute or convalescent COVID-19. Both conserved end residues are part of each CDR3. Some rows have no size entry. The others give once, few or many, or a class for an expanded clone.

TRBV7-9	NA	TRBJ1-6	CASSSTTGRSPLHF
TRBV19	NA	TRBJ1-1	CASSIDATGAVQQAFF
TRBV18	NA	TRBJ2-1	CASAPGTSGYNEQFF
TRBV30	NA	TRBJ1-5	CAWKTAGWGPQHF
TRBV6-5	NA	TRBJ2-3	CASRSGLAGPDTQYF
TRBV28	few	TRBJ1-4	CASSRTGDEKLFF
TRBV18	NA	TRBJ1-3	CASSPGLGNTIYF
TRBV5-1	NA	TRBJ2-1	CASKEGAGAGRNEQFF
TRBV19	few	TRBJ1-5	CASSFRAPLLGQPQHF
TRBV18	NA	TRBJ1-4	CASSPPIPGQLNEKLFF
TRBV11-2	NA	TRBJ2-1	CASSLGAAGELYNEQFF
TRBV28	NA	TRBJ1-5	CASRGPGQGLSNQPQHF
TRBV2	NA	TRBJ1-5	CASRRDTNSNQPQHF
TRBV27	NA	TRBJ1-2	CASSRGPNYGYTF
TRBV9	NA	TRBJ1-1	CASSVASPGRNTEAFF
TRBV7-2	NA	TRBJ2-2	CASRLAGERTGELFF